This T cell receptor beta chain was profiled in a study of blood T cell repertoires in COVID-19. Turning to the study itself: Spain, Italy and the United States supplied samples that represented acute and convalescent COVID-19. Sources were T cells, B-cell-depleted T cells, or PBMCs; the material itself was cDNA or gDNA.

Assay used: immunoSEQ multiplex PCR; TCRdb lists only in-frame clones, some missing. This sample carries about 300,000 clones, around 87% of them seen once, and the ten largest clones take approximately 1.4%. The ends were cut back, 6 bases at V and 0 bases at J, with 12 bases in the middle. The CDR3 is made up of 15 amino acids. Germline loops: CDR1 SNHLY, CDR2 FYNNEI. The receptor's source is a woman in her forties who had recovered from COVID-19. The chain carries TRBV2 and TRBJ1-5, with TRBD1 as a possible D gene (5 bases). Sequenced input: peripheral blood. The CDR3 spells CASRRGDHSNQPQHF. The CDR3 region has the DNA TGTGCCAGCAGGCGGGGGGATCATAGCAATCAGCCCCAGCATTTT. Combining the CDR3 with reference TRBV2 and TRBJ1-5 gives the whole variable domain EPEVTQTPSHQVTQMGQEVILRCVPISNHLYFYWYRQILGQKVEFLVSFYNNEISEKSEIFDDQFSVERPDGSNFTLKIRSTKLEDSAMYFCASRRGDHSNQPQHFGDGTRLSIL.